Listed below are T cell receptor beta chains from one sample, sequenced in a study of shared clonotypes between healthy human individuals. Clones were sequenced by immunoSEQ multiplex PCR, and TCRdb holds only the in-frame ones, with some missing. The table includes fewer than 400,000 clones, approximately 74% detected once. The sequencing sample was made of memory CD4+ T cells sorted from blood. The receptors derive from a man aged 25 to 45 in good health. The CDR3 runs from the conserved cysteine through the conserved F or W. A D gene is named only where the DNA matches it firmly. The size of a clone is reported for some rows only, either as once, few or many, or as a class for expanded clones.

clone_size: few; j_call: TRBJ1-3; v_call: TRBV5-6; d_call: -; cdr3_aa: CASSPNQGIGTSGNTIYF; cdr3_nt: TGTGCCAGCAGCCCAAATCAGGGAATTGGGACCTCTGGAAACACCATATATTTT
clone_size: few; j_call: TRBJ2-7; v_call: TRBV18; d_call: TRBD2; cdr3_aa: CASSPGRLALEQYF; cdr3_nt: TGTGCCAGCTCACCCGGGAGACTAGCGCTCGAGCAGTACTTC
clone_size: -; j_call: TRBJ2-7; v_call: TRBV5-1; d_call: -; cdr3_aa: CASSASTITYEQYF; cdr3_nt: TGCGCCAGCAGCGCTTCGACAATTACCTACGAGCAGTACTTC
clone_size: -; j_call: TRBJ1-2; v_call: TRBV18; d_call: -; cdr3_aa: CASSPYTERTGYTF; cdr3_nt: TGTGCCAGCTCACCTTATACAGAACGGACCGGCTACACCTTC
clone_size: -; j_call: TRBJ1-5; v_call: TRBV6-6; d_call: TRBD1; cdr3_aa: CASRVGTGDQPQHF; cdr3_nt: TGTGCCAGCAGGGTCGGGACAGGGGATCAGCCCCAGCATTTT
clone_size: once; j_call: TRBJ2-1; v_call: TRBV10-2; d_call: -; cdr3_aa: CASSESWGEQFF; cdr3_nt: TGCGCCAGCAGTGAGTCGTGGGGGGAGCAGTTCTTC
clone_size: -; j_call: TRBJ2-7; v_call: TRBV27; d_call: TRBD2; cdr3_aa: CASSYQLAGDEQYF; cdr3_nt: TGTGCCAGCAGTTACCAACTAGCGGGAGACGAGCAGTACTTC
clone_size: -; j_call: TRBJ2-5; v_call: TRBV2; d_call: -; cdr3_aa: CASGQDGLRSETQYF; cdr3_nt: TGTGCCAGCGGCCAGGACGGTTTGCGGTCCGAGACCCAGTACTTC
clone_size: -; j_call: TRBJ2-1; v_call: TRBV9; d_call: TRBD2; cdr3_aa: CASTLSGSGNEQFF; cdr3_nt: TGTGCCAGCACCCTTAGCGGGAGTGGGAATGAGCAGTTCTTC
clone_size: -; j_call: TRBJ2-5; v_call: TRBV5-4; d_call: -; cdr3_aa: CASSPPSGRETQYF; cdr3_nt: TGTGCCAGCTCCCCCCCGAGCGGCCGAGAGACCCAGTACTTC
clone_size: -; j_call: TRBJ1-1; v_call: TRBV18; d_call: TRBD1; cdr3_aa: CASSPAPLTGTNTEAFF; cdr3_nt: TGTGCCAGCTCACCCGCACCCTTGACAGGGACGAACACTGAAGCTTTCTTT
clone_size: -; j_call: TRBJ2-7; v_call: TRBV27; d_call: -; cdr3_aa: CASSFIQGGEQYF; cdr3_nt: TGTGCCAGCAGTTTCATACAGGGCGGCGAGCAGTACTTC
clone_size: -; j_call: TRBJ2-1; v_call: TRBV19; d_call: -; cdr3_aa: CATNKGSNEQFF; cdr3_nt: TGTGCCACAAACAAGGGATCCAATGAGCAGTTCTTC
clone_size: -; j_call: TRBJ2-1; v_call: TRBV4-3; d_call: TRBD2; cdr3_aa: CASSQEFEREGIEQFF; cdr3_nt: TGCGCCAGCAGCCAAGAGTTCGAGCGGGAGGGGATTGAGCAGTTCTTC
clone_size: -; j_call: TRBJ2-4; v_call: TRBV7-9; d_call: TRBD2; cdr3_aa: CASSLVIAGGPGNIQYF; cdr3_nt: TGTGCCAGCAGCTTAGTTATAGCGGGAGGGCCGGGGAACATTCAGTACTTC
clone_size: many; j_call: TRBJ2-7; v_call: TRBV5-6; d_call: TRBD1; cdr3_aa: CASSLDGTGFGEQYF; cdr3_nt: TGTGCCAGCAGCTTGGATGGGACAGGGTTTGGCGAGCAGTACTTC
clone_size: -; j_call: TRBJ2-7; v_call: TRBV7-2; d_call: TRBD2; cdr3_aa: CASSRLAGGSYEQYF; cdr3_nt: TGTGCCAGCAGCCGATTAGCGGGAGGTTCCTACGAGCAGTACTTC
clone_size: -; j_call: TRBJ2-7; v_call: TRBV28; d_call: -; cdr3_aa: CASSLQGKGTYEQYF; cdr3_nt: TGTGCCAGCAGTTTACAGGGGAAGGGGACCTACGAGCAGTACTTC
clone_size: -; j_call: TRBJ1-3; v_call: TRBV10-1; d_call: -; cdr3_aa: CASGTGNTIYF; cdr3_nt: TGCGCCAGCGGTACTGGAAACACCATATATTTT
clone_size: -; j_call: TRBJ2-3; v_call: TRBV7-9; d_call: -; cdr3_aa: CASSLTVLRRITSTDTQYF; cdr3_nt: TGTGCCAGCAGCTTAACGGTGCTTCGACGGATTACCAGCACAGATACGCAGTATTTT
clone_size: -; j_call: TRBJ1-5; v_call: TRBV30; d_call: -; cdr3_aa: CAWRTAGAHQPQHF; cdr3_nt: TGTGCCTGGAGGACGGCAGGGGCACATCAGCCCCAGCATTTT
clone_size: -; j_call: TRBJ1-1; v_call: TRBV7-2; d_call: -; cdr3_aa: CASSLWEDTEAFF; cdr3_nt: TGTGCCAGCAGCTTATGGGAGGACACTGAAGCTTTCTTT
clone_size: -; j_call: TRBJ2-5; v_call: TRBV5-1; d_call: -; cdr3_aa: CASSFLGVEETQYF; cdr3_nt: TGCGCCAGCAGCTTTCTCGGGGTGGAAGAGACCCAGTACTTC
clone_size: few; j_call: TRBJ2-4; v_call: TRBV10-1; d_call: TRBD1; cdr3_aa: CASSDDRGAKNIQYF; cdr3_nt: TGCGCCAGCAGTGATGACAGGGGTGCCAAAAACATTCAGTACTTC
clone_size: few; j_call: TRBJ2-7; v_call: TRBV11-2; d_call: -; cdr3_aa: CASSLGAGEQYF; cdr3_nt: TGTGCCAGCAGCTTGGGGGCCGGCGAGCAGTACTTC
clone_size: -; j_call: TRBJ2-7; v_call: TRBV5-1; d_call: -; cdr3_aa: CASGSHPSNEQYF; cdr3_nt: TGCGCCAGCGGCTCCCACCCGAGCAACGAGCAGTACTTC
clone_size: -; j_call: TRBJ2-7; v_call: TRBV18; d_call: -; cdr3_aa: CASSPGGYEQYF; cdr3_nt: TGTGCCAGCTCACCGGGGGGCTACGAGCAGTACTTC
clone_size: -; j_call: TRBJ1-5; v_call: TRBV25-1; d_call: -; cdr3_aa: CASSEGGGGLSGSGPQHF; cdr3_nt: TGTGCCAGCAGTGAAGGTGGGGGGGGCCTCAGCGGGTCAGGGCCACAGCATTTT
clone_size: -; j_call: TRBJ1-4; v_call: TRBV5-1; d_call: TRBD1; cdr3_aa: CASSLTGQGEKLFF; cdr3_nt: TGCGCCAGCAGCTTGACGGGACAGGGTGAAAAACTGTTTTTT
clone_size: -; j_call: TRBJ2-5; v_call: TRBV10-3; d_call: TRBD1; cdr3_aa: CAISEGQGPQETQYF; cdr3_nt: TGTGCCATCAGTGAGGGACAGGGGCCTCAAGAGACCCAGTACTTC
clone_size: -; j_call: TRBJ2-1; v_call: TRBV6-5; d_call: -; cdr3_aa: CASSTGGSYNEQFF; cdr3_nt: TGTGCCAGCAGCACCGGAGGATCCTACAATGAGCAGTTCTTC
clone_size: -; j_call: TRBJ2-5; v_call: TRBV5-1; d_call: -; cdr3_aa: CASSPDPVGETQYF; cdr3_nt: TGCGCCAGCAGCCCGGACCCGGTTGGAGAGACCCAGTACTTC
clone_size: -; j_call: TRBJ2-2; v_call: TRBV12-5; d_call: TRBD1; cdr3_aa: CASGTGYPGELFF; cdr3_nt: TGTGCTAGTGGGACAGGGTATCCCGGGGAGCTGTTTTTT
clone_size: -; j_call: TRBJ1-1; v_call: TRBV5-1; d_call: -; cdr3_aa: CASSLGVGSMNTEAFF; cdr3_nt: TGCGCCAGCAGCTTGGGGGTCGGTTCCATGAACACTGAAGCTTTCTTT
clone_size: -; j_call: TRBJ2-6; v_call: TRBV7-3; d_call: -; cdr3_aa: CASSRNTGAANVLTF; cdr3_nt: TGTGCCAGCAGCCGCAACACGGGGGCGGCCAACGTCCTGACTTTC
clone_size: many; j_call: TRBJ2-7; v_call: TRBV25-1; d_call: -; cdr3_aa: CASGATSYEQYF; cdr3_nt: TGTGCCAGCGGGGCAACCTCCTACGAGCAGTACTTC
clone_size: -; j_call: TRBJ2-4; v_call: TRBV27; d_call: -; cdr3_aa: CASSLFGNLAKNIQYF; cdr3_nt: TGTGCCAGCAGTTTATTTGGAAATCTAGCCAAAAACATTCAGTACTTC
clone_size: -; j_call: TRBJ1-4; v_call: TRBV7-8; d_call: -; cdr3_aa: CASSLGSNEKLFF; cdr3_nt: TGTGCCAGCAGCTTAGGGTCAAATGAAAAACTGTTTTTT
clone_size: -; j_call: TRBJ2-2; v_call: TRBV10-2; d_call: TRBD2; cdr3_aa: CATQMARTSLTGELFF; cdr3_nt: TGCGCCACTCAAATGGCGAGGACTAGCCTTACCGGGGAGCTGTTTTTT
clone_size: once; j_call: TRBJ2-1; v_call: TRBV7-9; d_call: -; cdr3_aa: CASSFVVEGEQFF; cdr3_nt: TGTGCCAGCAGCTTCGTGGTGGAGGGTGAGCAGTTCTTC
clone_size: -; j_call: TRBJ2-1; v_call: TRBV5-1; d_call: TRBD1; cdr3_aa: CASRGLGTGRNEQFF; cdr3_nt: TGCGCCAGCAGAGGCCTCGGGACAGGGCGGAATGAGCAGTTCTTC
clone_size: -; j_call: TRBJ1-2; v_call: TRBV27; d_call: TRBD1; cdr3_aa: CASSLYPPDRGPGGYTF; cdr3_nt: TGTGCCAGCAGTTTATATCCCCCAGACAGGGGGCCGGGTGGCTACACCTTC
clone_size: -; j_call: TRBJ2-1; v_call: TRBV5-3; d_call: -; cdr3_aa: CARNWTPLYNEQFF; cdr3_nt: TGTGCCAGAAATTGGACACCCCTTTACAATGAGCAGTTCTTC
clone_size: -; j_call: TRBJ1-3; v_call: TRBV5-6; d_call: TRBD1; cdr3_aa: CASSWRQGGNTIYF; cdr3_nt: TGTGCCAGCAGCTGGAGACAGGGAGGAAACACCATATATTTT
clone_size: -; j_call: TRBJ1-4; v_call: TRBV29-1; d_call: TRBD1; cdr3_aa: CSVGQGGEKLFF; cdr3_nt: TGCAGCGTGGGACAGGGTGGAGAAAAACTGTTTTTT
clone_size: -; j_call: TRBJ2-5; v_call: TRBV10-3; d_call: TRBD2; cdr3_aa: CAISSGSETQYF; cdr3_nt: TGTGCCATCAGTAGCGGGAGTGAGACCCAGTACTTC
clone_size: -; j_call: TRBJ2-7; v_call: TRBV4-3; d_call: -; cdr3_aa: CASSQGKQGDEQYF; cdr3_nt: TGCGCCAGCAGCCAAGGGAAACAGGGCGACGAGCAGTACTTC
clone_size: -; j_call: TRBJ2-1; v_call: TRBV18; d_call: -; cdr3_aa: CASSPRTDNEQFF; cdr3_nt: TGTGCCAGCTCACCCCGCACAGACAATGAGCAGTTCTTC
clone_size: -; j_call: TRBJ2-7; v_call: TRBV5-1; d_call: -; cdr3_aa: CASRPVQGEAEQYF; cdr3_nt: TGCGCCAGCAGGCCGGTCCAGGGGGAGGCCGAGCAGTACTTC
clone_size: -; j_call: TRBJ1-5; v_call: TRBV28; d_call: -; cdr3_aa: CASSLRGGGQPQHF; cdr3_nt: TGTGCCAGCAGTTTACGTGGGGGGGGACAGCCCCAGCATTTT
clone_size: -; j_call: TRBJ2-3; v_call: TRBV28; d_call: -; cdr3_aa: CAASVEASTDTQYF; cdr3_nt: TGTGCAGCTAGCGTGGAAGCTAGCACAGATACGCAGTATTTT
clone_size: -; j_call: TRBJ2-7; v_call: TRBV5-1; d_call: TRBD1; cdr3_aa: CASSLDRVGEQYF; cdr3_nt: TGCGCCAGCAGCCTGGACAGGGTTGGAGAGCAGTACTTC
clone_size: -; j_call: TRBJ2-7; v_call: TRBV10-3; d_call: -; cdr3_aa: CAIRPTEIYEQYF; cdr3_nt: TGTGCCATCAGGCCGACAGAAATCTACGAGCAGTACTTC
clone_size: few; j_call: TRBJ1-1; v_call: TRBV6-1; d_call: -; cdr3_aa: CASNRGLLNTEAFF; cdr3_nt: TGTGCCAGCAACCGCGGACTCCTGAACACTGAAGCTTTCTTT